This T cell receptor (beta chain) was sequenced in a study of blood T cells in healthy people across ages. Details on this clonotype: What it binds is unknown. A read error may account for a junction end that differs from germline.

Study-wide points: Getting older went along with TCR beta diversity per million T cells dropping roughly linearly. Calculation of diversity from one million T cells yielded estimates considered to be underestimates.

The second PCR ran 7 to 11 cycles with a sample-barcoded 5' primer and J-beta primers. TCRdb recomputed calls from the 5' RACE reads with MiXCR, one row per CDR3 protein. The sample shows more than 750,000 distinct CDR3 sequences, roughly 28% of them seen only once. The CDR3 is made up of 16 amino acids. The germline gives CDR1 MDHEN, CDR2 SYDVKM. This sample was also put to use in a study of T cells of mothers and their children. As reported in that work: The analysis detected no persistent microchimeric T cell clones.

This chain links TRBV28 with TRBJ2-7, with 9 bases lining up with TRBD1. The source of this sequence is a woman in her 40s in good health. Sequencing was performed on blood. The chain's CDR3 is CAGSWDGTGLSYEQYF. The CDR3 nucleotides read TGTGCCGGCAGTTGGGACGGGACAGGGCTCTCCTACGAGCAGTACTTC.